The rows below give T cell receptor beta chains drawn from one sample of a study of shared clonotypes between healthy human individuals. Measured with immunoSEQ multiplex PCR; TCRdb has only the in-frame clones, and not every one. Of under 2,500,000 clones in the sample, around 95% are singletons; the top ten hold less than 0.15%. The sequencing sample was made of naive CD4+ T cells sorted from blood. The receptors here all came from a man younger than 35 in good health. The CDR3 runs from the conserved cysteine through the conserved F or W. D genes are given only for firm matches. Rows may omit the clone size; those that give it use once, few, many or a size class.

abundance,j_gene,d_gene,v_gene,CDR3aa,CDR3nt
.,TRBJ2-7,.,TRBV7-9,CASSGTELGEQYF,TGTGCCAGCAGCGGGACTGAACTCGGCGAGCAGTACTTC
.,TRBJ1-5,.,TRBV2,CASQDQGGQPQHF,TGTGCCAGCCAAGACCAGGGAGGGCAGCCCCAGCATTTT
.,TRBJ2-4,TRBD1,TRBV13,CASRARDRGPTQYF,TGTGCCAGCCGGGCAAGGGACAGGGGGCCGACTCAGTACTTC
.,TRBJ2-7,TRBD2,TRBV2,CASSTSGREQYF,TGTGCCAGCTCGACTAGCGGACGCGAGCAGTACTTC
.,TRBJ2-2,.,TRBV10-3,CAIHNDGVTGELFF,TGTGCCATCCATAATGATGGGGTCACCGGGGAGCTGTTTTTT
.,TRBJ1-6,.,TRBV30,CAWSVRSPNSPLHF,TGTGCCTGGAGTGTACGCAGTCCAAATTCACCCCTCCACTTT
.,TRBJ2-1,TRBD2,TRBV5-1,CASRAGAYNEQFF,TGCGCCAGCAGAGCGGGGGCCTACAATGAGCAGTTCTTC
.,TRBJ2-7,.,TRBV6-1,CASSGRSASSYEQYF,TGTGCCAGCAGCGGTCGGAGTGCCAGCTCCTACGAGCAGTACTTC
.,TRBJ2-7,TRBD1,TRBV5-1,CASSPVGTGAYEQYF,TGCGCCAGCAGCCCTGTTGGGACAGGAGCCTACGAGCAGTACTTC
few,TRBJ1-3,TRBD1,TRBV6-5,CASSLDRGSNTIYF,TGTGCCAGCAGTTTGGACAGGGGGTCGAACACCATATATTTT
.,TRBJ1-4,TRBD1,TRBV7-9,CASSSGQGASTNEKLFF,TGTGCCAGCAGCTCGGGACAGGGGGCGTCAACTAATGAAAAACTGTTTTTT
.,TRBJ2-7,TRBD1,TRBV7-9,CASSPRDRAYEQYF,TGTGCCAGCAGCCCCCGGGACAGGGCTTACGAGCAGTACTTC
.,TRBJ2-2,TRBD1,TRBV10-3,CAIQPGQGNTGELFF,TGTGCCATCCAGCCGGGACAGGGGAACACCGGGGAGCTGTTTTTT
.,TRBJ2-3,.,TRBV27,CASTSVEARAGTDTQYF,TGTGCCAGCACCTCGGTGGAAGCGCGGGCCGGCACAGATACGCAGTATTTT
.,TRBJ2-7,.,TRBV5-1,CASSFSISYEQYF,TGCGCCAGCAGCTTCTCTATTAGCTACGAGCAGTACTTC
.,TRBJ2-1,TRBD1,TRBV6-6,CASSFTSGTGNEQFF,TGTGCCAGCAGTTTCACCTCCGGGACAGGAAATGAGCAGTTCTTC
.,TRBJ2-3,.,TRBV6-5,CASSYGLTTDTQYF,TGTGCCAGCAGTTACGGGCTGACAACAGATACGCAGTATTTT
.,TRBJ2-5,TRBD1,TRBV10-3,CAISGRDRGPQETQYF,TGTGCCATCAGTGGCCGGGACAGGGGGCCCCAAGAGACCCAGTACTTC
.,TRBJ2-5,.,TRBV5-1,CASSPGPQETQYF,TGCGCCAGCAGCCCCGGACCCCAAGAGACCCAGTACTTC
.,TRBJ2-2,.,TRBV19,CASSIARGLANTGELFF,TGTGCCAGTAGTATAGCCCGGGGCCTCGCGAACACCGGGGAGCTGTTTTTT
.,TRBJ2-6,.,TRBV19,CASRFRDNGANVLTF,TGTGCCAGTAGATTCAGGGATAATGGGGCCAACGTCCTGACTTTC
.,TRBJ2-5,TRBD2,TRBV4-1,CASSQPPGLAGQETQYF,TGCGCCAGCAGCCAACCACCGGGACTAGCGGGGCAAGAGACCCAGTACTTC
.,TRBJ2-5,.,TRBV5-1,CASSLALFAAYQETQYF,TGCGCCAGCAGCTTGGCTCTTTTCGCGGCGTACCAAGAGACCCAGTACTTC
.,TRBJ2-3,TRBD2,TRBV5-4,CASSPGTSGSGGTDTQYF,TGTGCCAGCAGCCCCGGGACTAGCGGGAGCGGTGGCACAGATACGCAGTATTTT
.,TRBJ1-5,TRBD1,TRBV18,CASSPLGQGGPQHF,TGTGCCAGCTCACCACTCGGACAGGGTGGGCCCCAGCATTTT
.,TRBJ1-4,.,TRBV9,CASSVVGSGEKLFF,TGTGCCAGCAGCGTAGTCGGGTCGGGAGAAAAACTGTTTTTT
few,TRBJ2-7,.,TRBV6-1,CASNRWGSYEQYF,TGTGCCAGCAATCGATGGGGGAGCTACGAGCAGTACTTC
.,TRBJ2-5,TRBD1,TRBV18,CASSPETGYGETQYF,TGTGCCAGCTCACCAGAGACAGGGTACGGAGAGACCCAGTACTTC
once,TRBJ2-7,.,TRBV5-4,CASSLIGEPYEQYF,TGTGCCAGCAGCTTAATAGGGGAGCCCTACGAGCAGTACTTC
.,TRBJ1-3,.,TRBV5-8,CASSAGYSGNTIYF,TGTGCCAGCAGCGCAGGATACTCTGGAAACACCATATATTTT
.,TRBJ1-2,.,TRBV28,CASSFRNYGYTF,TGTGCCAGCAGTTTCCGAAACTATGGCTACACCTTC
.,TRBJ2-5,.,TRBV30,CAGGASYETQYF,TGTGCGGGGGGGGCTAGCTACGAGACCCAGTACTTC
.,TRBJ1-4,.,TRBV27,CASSLRSATNEKLFF,TGTGCCAGCAGTTTAAGGAGTGCAACTAATGAAAAACTGTTTTTT
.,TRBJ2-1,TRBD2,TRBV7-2,CASSPGGTSGRTNNEQFF,TGTGCCAGCAGCCCCGGGGGGACTAGCGGGAGGACTAACAATGAGCAGTTCTTC
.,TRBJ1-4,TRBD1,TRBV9,CASSVDRGSEKLFF,TGTGCCAGCAGCGTAGACAGGGGGAGTGAAAAACTGTTTTTT
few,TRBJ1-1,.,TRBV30,CAWRMGNTEAFF,TGTGCCTGGAGGATGGGGAACACTGAAGCTTTCTTT
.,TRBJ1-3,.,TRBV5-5,CASSLYQGPSSGNTIYF,TGTGCCAGCAGCTTGTACCAGGGACCAAGCTCTGGAAACACCATATATTTT
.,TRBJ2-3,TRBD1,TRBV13,CASSQGALADTQYF,TGTGCCAGCAGCCAGGGGGCCCTTGCAGATACGCAGTATTTT
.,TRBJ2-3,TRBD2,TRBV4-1,CASSQGSGGGVNTQYF,TGCGCCAGCAGCCAAGGTAGCGGGGGGGGAGTAAATACGCAGTATTTT
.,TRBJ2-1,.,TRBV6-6,CASRGGDRATNEQFF,TGTGCCAGCAGGGGGGGAGACAGGGCTACTAATGAGCAGTTCTTC
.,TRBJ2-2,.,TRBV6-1,CASSEPANTGELFF,TGTGCCAGCAGTGAGCCCGCGAACACCGGGGAGCTGTTTTTT